The 12 T cell receptor beta chains given below trace back to one sample, sequenced in a study of blood T cell repertoires in COVID-19. Sequenced by immunoSEQ multiplex PCR; TCRdb stores in-frame clones only, minus some. The sample contains a few hundred thousand clones, around 86% of which appear only once. The sequencing sample was made of PBMCs or T cells enriched from blood (not recorded which). Receptors were obtained from a woman aged 50 to 65 who had recovered from COVID-19.

The rearrangement joins TRBV19 to TRBJ1-2; 7 nucleotides agree with TRBD1. J gave up 3 bases and V 5 bases, and 12 bases lay outside the gene matches. The CDR3 totals 16 residues. Germline CDR1 is LNHDA and CDR2 is SQIVND (reference sequence). CDR3 sequence reads: CASSVQGVLEDYGYTF. DNA of the CDR3: TGTGCCAGTAGTGTCCAGGGGGTGCTTGAAGACTATGGCTACACCTTC. Based on the CDR3 plus reference TRBV19 and TRBJ1-2, the full variable domain is DGGITQSPKYLFRKEGQNVTLSCEQNLNHDAMYWYRQDPGQGLRLIYYSQIVNDFQKGDIAEGYSVSREKKESFPLTVTSAQKNPTAFYLCASSVQGVLEDYGYTFGSGTRLTVV.

The chain couples TRBV2 to TRBJ2-4; maybe TRBD2 (6 bases). The CDR3 is 18 amino acids. The V and J ends lost 1 base and 0 bases respectively, with 16 bases between them. Germline assignment: CDR1 SNHLY and CDR2 FYNNEI. Here the CDR3 reads CASSEGVGLRLAKNIQYF. CDR3 sequence (DNA): TGTGCCAGCAGTGAAGGGGTTGGACTACGACTAGCCAAAAACATTCAGTACTTC.

The chain carries TRBV24-1 and TRBJ2-1, with unresolved D. CDR1 KGHDR and CDR2 SFDVKD come from the germline V gene. This CDR3 has 15 residues. The ends were cut back, 1 base at V and 0 bases at J, with 6 bases in the middle. CDR3 amino acids: CATSDLRSSYNEQFF. CDR3 nucleotide sequence: TGTGCCACCAGTGATTTACGCAGCTCCTACAATGAGCAGTTCTTC.

The chain recombines TRBV29-1 with TRBJ2-7; TRBD1 might be the D (5 bases). The CDR3 consists of 13 residues. The germline CDR1 and CDR2 sequences are SQVTM and ANQGSEA. The V gene lost 4 bases and the J gene lost 4 bases, with 14 bases spanning the gap. CDR3 coding DNA: TGCAGCGTTGGATGGGCAGGGAAGTACGAGCAGTACTTC. This codes for CSVGWAGKYEQYF.

The chain uses TRBV28 and TRBJ2-1, with 8 bases aligning to TRBD1. Germline values: CDR1 MDHEN, CDR2 SYDVKM. CDR3 length equals 15 residues. V trimming: 5 bases; J trimming: 4 bases; junction bases outside the gene matches: 7. The DNA for the CDR3 is TGTGCCAGCAGTGGGACAGGACCCCGATACAATGAGCAGTTCTTC. Translating it yields CASSGTGPRYNEQFF.

The chain employs TRBV4-1 and TRBJ2-5; 13 positions match TRBD2. V lost 3 bases and J lost 5; bases outside the gene matches: 15. Germline assignment: CDR1 MGHRA and CDR2 YSYEKL. The CDR3 runs 19 residues. The CDR3 loop is CASSHPGTSGNQPGETQYF. The DNA for the CDR3 is TGCGCCAGCAGCCACCCTGGGACTAGCGGGAACCAGCCGGGTGAGACCCAGTACTTC.

The chain is built from TRBV9 and TRBJ2-2, with 8 positions matching TRBD1. The ends lost 0 bases at V and 6 bases at J; junction bases unmatched: 7. CDR3 length: 16 amino acids. Germline V gene sequence: CDR1 SGDLS, CDR2 YYNGEE. The CDR3, as DNA: TGTGCCAGCAGCGTAGACTGGCAGGGGGCGTCCGGGGAGCTGTTTTTT. It encodes CASSVDWQGASGELFF.

The chain combines TRBV29-1 with TRBJ1-5; 7 bases fit TRBD1. The germline CDR1 and CDR2 sequences are SQVTM and ANQGSEA. The CDR3 extends over 15 amino acids. Losses at the gene ends were 4 bases for V and 4 bases for J; bases not matched to a gene: 10. CDR3 protein: CSVVLSGGLNQPQHF. CDR3 nucleotides: TGCAGCGTTGTATTGTCAGGGGGTCTGAATCAGCCCCAGCATTTT.

With regard to this clone: Other DNA sequences from this sample encode an identical CDR3 as well. V and J are TRBV28 and TRBJ2-1; D not resolved. Germline V CDR1 and CDR2: MDHEN, SYDVKM. The V and J ends lost 7 bases and 5 bases respectively, with 9 bases between them. There are 12 residues in the CDR3. Written as DNA, the CDR3 is TGTGCCAGCACCACTGGAGACAATGAGCAGTTCTTC. This sequence encodes CASTTGDNEQFF.

The chain joins TRBV5-4 to TRBJ2-2; TRBD1 matches 10 bases. The CDR3 spans 16 residues. V dropped 4 bases and J dropped 4; count of bases not matched to a gene: 7. Germline lookup yields CDR1 SGHNT and CDR2 YYREEE (reference sequence). The chain's CDR3 is CASSHRGTGVTGELFF. For the CDR3, the DNA is TGTGCCAGCAGCCACCGGGGGACAGGGGTCACCGGGGAGCTGTTTTTT.

This clone was found once. The chain is built from TRBV27 and TRBJ2-7; the match to TRBD2 covers 9 bases. Germline V gene sequence: CDR1 MNHEY, CDR2 SMNVEV (reference sequence). J was trimmed by 2 bases and V by 3 bases; bases with no gene match: 5. The CDR3 has 15 amino acids. For the CDR3, the DNA is TGTGCCAGCAGTTTCAAAGCGGGAGGAGCCTACGAGCAGTACTTC. Amino acid sequence: CASSFKAGGAYEQYF.

The chain recombines TRBV24-1 with TRBJ1-5; perhaps TRBD1 as D (6 bases). V dropped 5 bases and J dropped 2 bases, with 9 bases sitting between them. The CDR3 has 14 residues. From germline, CDR1 is KGHDR and CDR2 SFDVKD. CDR3 sequence (DNA): TGTGCCACCAGTGCGGCAGGGGGCAATCAGCCCCAGCATTTT. Amino acids: CATSAAGGNQPQHF.